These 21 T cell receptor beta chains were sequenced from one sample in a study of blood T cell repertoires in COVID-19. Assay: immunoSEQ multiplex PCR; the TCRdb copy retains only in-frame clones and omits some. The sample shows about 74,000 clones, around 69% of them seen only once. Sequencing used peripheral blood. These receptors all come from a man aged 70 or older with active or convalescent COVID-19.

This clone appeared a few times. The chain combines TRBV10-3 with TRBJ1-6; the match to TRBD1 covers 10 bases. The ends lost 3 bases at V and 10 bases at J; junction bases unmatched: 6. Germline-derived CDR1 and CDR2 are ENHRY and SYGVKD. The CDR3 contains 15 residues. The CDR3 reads CAISDPDRGESPLHF. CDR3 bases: TGTGCCATCAGTGATCCGGACAGGGGGGAATCACCCCTCCACTTT.

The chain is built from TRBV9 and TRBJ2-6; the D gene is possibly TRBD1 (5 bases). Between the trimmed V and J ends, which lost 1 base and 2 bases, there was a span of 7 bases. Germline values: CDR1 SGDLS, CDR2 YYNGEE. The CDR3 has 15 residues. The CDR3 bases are TGTGCCAGCAGCGTACCCAGGGCTGGGGCCAACGTCCTGACTTTC. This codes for CASSVPRAGANVLTF. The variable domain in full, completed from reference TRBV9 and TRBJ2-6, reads DSGVTQTPKHLITATGQRVTLRCSPRSGDLSVYWYQQSLDQGLQFLIQYYNGEERAKGNILERFSAQQFPDLHSELNLSSLELGDSALYFCASSVPRAGANVLTFGAGSRLTVL.

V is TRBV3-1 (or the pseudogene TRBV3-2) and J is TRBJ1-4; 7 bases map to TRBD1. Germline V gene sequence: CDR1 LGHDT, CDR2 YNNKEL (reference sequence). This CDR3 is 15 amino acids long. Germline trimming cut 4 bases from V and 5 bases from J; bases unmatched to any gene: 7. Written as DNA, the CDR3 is TGTGCCAGCAGCCTTACGTTCAGGGGGAATGAAAAACTGTTTTTT. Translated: CASSLTFRGNEKLFF.

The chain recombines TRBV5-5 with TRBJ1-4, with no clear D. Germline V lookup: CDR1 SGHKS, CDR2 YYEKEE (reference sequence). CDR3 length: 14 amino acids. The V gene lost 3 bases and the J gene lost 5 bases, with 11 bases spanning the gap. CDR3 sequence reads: CASSSLTVNEKLFF. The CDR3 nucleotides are TGTGCCAGCAGCTCATTAACAGTAAATGAAAAACTGTTTTTT.

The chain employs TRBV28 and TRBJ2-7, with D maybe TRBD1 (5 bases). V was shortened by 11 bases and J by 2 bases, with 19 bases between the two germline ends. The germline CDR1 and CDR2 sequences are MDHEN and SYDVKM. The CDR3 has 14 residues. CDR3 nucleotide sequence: TGTGCCCGGAGCTCATGTGGGGCCCCCTACGAGCAGTACTTC. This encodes CARSSCGAPYEQYF.

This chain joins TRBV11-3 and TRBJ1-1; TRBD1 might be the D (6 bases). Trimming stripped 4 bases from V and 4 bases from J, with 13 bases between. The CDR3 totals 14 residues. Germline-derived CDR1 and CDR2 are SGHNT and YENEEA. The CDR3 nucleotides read TGTGCCAGCAGCTACAGGGTCCGCCTCACTGAAGCTTTCTTT. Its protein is CASSYRVRLTEAFF. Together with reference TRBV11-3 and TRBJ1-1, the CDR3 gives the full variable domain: EAGVVQSPRYKIIEKKQPVAFWCNPISGHNTLYWYLQNLGQGPELLIRYENEEAVDDSQLPKDRFSAERLKGVDSTLKIQPAELGDSAVYLCASSYRVRLTEAFFGQGTRLTVV.

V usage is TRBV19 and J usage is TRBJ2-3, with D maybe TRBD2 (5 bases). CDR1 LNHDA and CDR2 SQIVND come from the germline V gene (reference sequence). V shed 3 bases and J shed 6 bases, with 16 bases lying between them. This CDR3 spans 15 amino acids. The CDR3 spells CASSIRAELGDTQYF. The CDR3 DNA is TGTGCCAGTAGTATTCGGGCGGAACTAGGGGATACGCAGTATTTT.

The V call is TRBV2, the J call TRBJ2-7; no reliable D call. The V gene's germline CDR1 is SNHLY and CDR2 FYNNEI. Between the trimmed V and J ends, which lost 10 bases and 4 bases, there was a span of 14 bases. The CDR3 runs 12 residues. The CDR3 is CATQLQRYEQYF. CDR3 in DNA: TGTGCCACCCAGCTTCAGCGTTACGAGCAGTACTTC. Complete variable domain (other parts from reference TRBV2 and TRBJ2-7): EPEVTQTPSHQVTQMGQEVILRCVPISNHLYFYWYRQILGQKVEFLVSFYNNEISEKSEIFDDQFSVERPDGSNFTLKIRSTKLEDSAMYFCATQLQRYEQYFGPGTRLTVT.

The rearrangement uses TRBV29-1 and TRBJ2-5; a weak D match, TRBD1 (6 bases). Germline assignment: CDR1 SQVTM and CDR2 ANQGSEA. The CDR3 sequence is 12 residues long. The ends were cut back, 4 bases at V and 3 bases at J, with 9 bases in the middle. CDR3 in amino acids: CSVGPGEETQYF. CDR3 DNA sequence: TGCAGCGTTGGGCCAGGGGAAGAGACCCAGTACTTC.

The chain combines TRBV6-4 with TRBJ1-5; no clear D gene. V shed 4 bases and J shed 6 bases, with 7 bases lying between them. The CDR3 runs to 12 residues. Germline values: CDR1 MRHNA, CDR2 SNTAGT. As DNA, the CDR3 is TGTGCCAGCAGTGGAGGCGGTCAGCCCCAGCATTTT. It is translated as CASSGGGQPQHF.

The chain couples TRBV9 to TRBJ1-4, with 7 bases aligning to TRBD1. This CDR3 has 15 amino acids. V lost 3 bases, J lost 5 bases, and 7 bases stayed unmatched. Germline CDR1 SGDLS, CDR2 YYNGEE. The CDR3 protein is CASSAVVGGNEKLFF. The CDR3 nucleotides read TGTGCCAGCAGCGCGGTCGTAGGGGGCAATGAAAAACTGTTTTTT.

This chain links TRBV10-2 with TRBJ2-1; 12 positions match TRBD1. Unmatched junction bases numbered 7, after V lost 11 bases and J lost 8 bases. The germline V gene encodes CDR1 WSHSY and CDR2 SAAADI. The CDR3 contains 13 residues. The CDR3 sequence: CASGTGGTDEQFF. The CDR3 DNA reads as TGCGCCTCCGGGACAGGGGGCACCGATGAGCAGTTCTTC.

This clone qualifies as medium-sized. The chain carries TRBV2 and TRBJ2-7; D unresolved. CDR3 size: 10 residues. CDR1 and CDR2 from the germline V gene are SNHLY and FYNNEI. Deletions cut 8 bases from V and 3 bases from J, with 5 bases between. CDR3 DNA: TGTGCCAGCCGTAACTACGAGCAGTACTTC. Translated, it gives CASRNYEQYF.

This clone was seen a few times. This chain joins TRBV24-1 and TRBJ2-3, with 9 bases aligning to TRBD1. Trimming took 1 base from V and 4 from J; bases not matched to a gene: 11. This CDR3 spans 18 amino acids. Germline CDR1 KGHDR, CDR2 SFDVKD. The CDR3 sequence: CATSDFKVTGQGPDTQYF. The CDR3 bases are TGTGCCACCAGTGATTTTAAAGTTACGGGACAGGGTCCAGATACGCAGTATTTT.

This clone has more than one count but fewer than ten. CDR3 coding DNA: TGTGCCACCAGTGAGGAGCGGGGCCCCCGCACAGATACGCAGTATTTT. It translates to CATSEERGPRTDTQYF. The chain joins TRBV24-1 to TRBJ2-3, with 7 nucleotides matching TRBD2. Trimming cost V 4 bases and J 1 base; bases outside gene matches: 7. Per the germline V gene, CDR1 is KGHDR and CDR2 is SFDVKD. This CDR3 comprises 16 residues.

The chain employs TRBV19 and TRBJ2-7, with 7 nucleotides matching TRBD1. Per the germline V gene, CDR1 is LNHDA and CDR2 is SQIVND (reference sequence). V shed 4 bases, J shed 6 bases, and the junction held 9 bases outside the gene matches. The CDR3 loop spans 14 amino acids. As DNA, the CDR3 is TGTGCCAGTAGTAGCGCGACAGGGCTCGGCGAGCAGTACTTC. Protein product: CASSSATGLGEQYF.

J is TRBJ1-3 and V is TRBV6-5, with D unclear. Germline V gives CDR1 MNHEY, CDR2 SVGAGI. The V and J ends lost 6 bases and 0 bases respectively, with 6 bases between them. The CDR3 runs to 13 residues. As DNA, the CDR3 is TGTGCCAGCAGGAGGAGCTCTGGAAACACCATATATTTT. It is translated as CASRRSSGNTIYF.

The CDR3 region has the DNA TGCGCCAGCAGTGGCCAGGGACTAGCGGAAGAGACCCAGTACTTC. Translating gives CASSGQGLAEETQYF. The V and J genes are TRBV10-1 and TRBJ2-5, with TRBD2 matching 11 bases. The CDR3 extends over 15 amino acids. Germline V CDR1 and CDR2: WNHNN, SYGVQD (reference sequence). Unmatched junction bases numbered 4, after V lost 4 bases and J lost 3 bases.

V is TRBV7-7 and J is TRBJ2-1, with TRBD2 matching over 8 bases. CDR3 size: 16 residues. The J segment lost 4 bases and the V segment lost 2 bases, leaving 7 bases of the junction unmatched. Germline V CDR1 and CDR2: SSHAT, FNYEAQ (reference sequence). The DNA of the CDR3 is TGTGCCAGCAGCTTATCCCCCAGCGGGGGTTACAATGAGCAGTTCTTC. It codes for CASSLSPSGGYNEQFF. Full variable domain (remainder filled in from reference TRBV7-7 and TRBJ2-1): GAGVSQSPRYKVTKRGQDVTLRCDPISSHATLYWYQQALGQGPEFLTYFNYEAQPDKSGLPSDRFSAERPEGSISTLTIQRTEQRDSAMYRCASSLSPSGGYNEQFFGPGTRLTVL.

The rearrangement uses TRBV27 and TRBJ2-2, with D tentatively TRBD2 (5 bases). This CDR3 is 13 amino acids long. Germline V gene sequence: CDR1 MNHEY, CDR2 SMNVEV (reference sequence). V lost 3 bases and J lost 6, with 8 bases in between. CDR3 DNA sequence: TGTGCCAGCAGTTTCGGGGAATCCGGGGAGCTGTTTTTT. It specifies CASSFGESGELFF.

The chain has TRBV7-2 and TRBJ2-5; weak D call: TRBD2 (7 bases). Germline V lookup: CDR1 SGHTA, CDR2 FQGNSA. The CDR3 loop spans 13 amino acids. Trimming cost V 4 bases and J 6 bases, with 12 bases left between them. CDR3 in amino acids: CASSWGGRQTQYF. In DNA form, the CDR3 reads TGTGCCAGCAGCTGGGGGGGCCGGCAGACCCAGTACTTC.